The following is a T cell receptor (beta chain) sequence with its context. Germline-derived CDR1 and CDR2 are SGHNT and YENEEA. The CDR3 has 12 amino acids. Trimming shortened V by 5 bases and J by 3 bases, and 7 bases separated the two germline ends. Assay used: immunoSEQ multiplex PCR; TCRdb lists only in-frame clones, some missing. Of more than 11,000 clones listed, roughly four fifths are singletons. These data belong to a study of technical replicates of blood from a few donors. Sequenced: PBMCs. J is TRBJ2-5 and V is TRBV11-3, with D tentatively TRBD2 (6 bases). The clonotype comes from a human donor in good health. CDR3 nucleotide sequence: TGTGCCAGCAGCGGAGGGGAAGAGACCCAGTACTTC. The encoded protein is CASSGGEETQYF.